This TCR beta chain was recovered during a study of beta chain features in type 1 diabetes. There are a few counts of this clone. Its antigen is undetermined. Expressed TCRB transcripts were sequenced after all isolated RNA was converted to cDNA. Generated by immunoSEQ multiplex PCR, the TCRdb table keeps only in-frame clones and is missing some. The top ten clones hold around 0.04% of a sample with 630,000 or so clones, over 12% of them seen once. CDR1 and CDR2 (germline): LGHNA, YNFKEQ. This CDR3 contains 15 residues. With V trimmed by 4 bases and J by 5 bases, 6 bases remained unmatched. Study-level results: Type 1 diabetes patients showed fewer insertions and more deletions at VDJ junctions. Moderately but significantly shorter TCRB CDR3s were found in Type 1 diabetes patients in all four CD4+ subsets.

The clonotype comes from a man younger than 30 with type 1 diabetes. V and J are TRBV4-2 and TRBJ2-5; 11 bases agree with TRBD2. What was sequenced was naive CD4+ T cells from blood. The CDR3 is CASSLPPSGRETQYF. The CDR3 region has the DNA TGTGCCAGCAGCCTCCCCCCTAGCGGGAGGGAGACCCAGTACTTC.